These 23 T cell receptor beta chains originate from one sample sequenced in a study of PD-L1 blockade in urothelial cancer. Regarding time point: peripheral blood 6 weeks after treatment start. TCRdb's table, derived via immunoSEQ multiplex PCR, lists solely in-frame clones and lacks some. The data show 46,000 or so clones, with approximately 84% seen just once and about 9.4% held by the top ten. The sample consisted of PBMCs, taken around atezolizumab (anti-PD-L1) treatment. These receptors all stem from a man aged 60 to 75 with urothelial cancer.

J is TRBJ2-7 and V is TRBV18; 7 positions match TRBD1. This CDR3 region has 15 residues. In germline, CDR1 is KGHSH, CDR2 LQKENI. Trimming took 3 bases from V and 2 from J; bases not matched to a gene: 7. Here the CDR3 DNA reads TGTGCCAGCTCACCTAGACAGGGATCGACCTACGAGCAGTACTTC. Translated, it gives CASSPRQGSTYEQYF.

This chain connects TRBV7-9 to TRBJ1-6, with 9 nucleotides matching TRBD1. The V segment lost 1 base and the J segment 9 bases; nucleotides outside the gene matches: 4. Germline V gives CDR1 SEHNR, CDR2 FQNEAQ (reference sequence). The CDR3 extends over 15 amino acids. CDR3 coding DNA: TGTGCCAGCAGCTTAGTCGGGACAGGGAGTTCACCCCTCCACTTT. It codes for CASSLVGTGSSPLHF.

The V call is TRBV7-6, the J call TRBJ2-7; TRBD1 agrees at 7 bases. From germline, CDR1 is SGHVS and CDR2 FNYEAQ. The CDR3 extends over 13 amino acids. After removal of 5 bases from V and 6 bases from J, the junction contained 7 bases not matched to a gene. The CDR3 here is CASSLTGSLEQYF. The DNA for the CDR3 is TGTGCCAGCAGCCTGACAGGGTCCCTCGAGCAGTACTTC.

In its sample, this clone ranks as medium-sized (0.01 to 0.1%). The chain links TRBV5-4 to TRBJ1-1; D is unclear. Germline lookup yields CDR1 SGHNT and CDR2 YYREEE (reference sequence). This CDR3 comprises 14 residues. Trimming took off 4 bases at V and 4 bases at J, with 14 bases between the two ends. This chain's CDR3 is CASSDRTRPTEAFF. As DNA, the CDR3 is TGTGCCAGCAGCGACCGAACGCGGCCCACTGAAGCTTTCTTT.

The chain couples TRBV6-4 to TRBJ1-5, with 7 positions matching TRBD1. Looked up from germline, CDR1 is MRHNA and CDR2 is SNTAGT. Losses at the gene ends were 7 bases for V and 3 bases for J; bases not matched to a gene: 9. This CDR3 comprises 15 residues. The CDR3 sequence is CASTKTGQANQPQHF. In nucleotides, the CDR3 is TGTGCCAGCACTAAGACAGGGCAGGCCAATCAGCCCCAGCATTTT.

The chain links TRBV18 to TRBJ2-1, with 8 bases matching TRBD1. From germline, CDR1 is KGHSH and CDR2 LQKENI. Trimming removed 3 bases from V and 4 bases from J; junction bases left unmatched: 5. There are 15 residues in the CDR3. The CDR3 region has the DNA TGTGCCAGCTCACCTCAGACAGGGGATTACAATGAGCAGTTCTTC. Translation gives CASSPQTGDYNEQFF.

DNA of the CDR3: TGTGCCAGCAGTCTAGACAGGGAACGAAATGAAAAACTGTTTTTT. Its translation is CASSLDRERNEKLFF. V usage is TRBV28 and J usage is TRBJ1-4, with 7 bases identical to TRBD1. The ends lost 5 bases at V and 5 bases at J; junction bases unmatched: 8. This CDR3 spans 15 amino acids. The V gene's germline CDR1 is MDHEN and CDR2 SYDVKM.

The chain is built from TRBV30 and TRBJ1-2; 8 bases line up with TRBD1. Germline V gene data show CDR1 as GTSNPN and CDR2 as SVGIG (reference sequence). V was clipped by 4 bases and J by 8 bases; unmatched bases: 15. The CDR3 extends over 15 amino acids. The CDR3 region is CAWTIWPDREKGYTF. In DNA form, the CDR3 reads TGTGCCTGGACCATCTGGCCGGACAGGGAGAAGGGCTACACCTTC.

The chain carries TRBV5-5 and TRBJ1-5; the D is unclear. Between the trimmed V and J ends, which lost 1 base and 4 bases, there was a span of 9 bases. Germline CDR1 SGHKS, CDR2 YYEKEE (reference sequence). The CDR3 has 14 residues. CDR3 residues: CASSLQVTNQPQHF. In DNA, the CDR3 is TGTGCCAGCAGCTTGCAGGTCACGAATCAGCCCCAGCATTTT.

The rearrangement uses TRBV29-1 and TRBJ1-2; unclear D gene. This CDR3 region has 13 residues. The ends were cut back, 6 bases at V and 0 bases at J, with 11 bases in the middle. Germline V CDR1 and CDR2: SQVTM, ANQGSEA. Here the CDR3 DNA reads TGCAGCGTGGATGGAGGCTCTAACTATGGCTACACCTTC. Amino acids: CSVDGGSNYGYTF.

The V call is TRBV18, the J call TRBJ2-1, with a possible D match to TRBD1 (5 bases). Trimming pared 2 bases from V and 0 bases from J, leaving 5 bases between. There are 14 residues in the CDR3. In germline, CDR1 is KGHSH, CDR2 LQKENI. CDR3 bases: TGTGCCAGCTCACCAGGGGCCTCCTACAATGAGCAGTTCTTC. Its protein product is CASSPGASYNEQFF.

V gene TRBV11-2 combines with J gene TRBJ2-3, with TRBD2 matching 10 bases. CDR3 length equals 15 residues. CDR1 SGHAT and CDR2 FQNNGV come from the germline V gene. The J segment lost 5 bases and the V segment lost 3 bases, leaving 5 bases of the junction unmatched. The CDR3 bases are TGTGCCAGCAGCTTGAATAGCGGGGGGATAGATACGCAGTATTTT. Amino acids: CASSLNSGGIDTQYF.

V is TRBV30 and J is TRBJ2-1; no firm D call. V was shortened by 2 bases and J by 10 bases, with 9 bases between the two germline ends. CDR3 size: 11 residues. Germline CDR1 GTSNPN, CDR2 SVGIG (reference sequence). The CDR3 DNA reads TGTGCCTGGAGTTCTGGTCGGGAGCAGTTCTTC. Translation: CAWSSGREQFF.

The rearrangement joins TRBV7-9 to TRBJ2-3, with D perhaps matching TRBD1 (6 bases). Germline assignment: CDR1 SEHNR and CDR2 FQNEAQ (reference sequence). Trimming took 11 bases from V and 5 from J, leaving 11 bases between them. CDR3 size: 11 residues. CDR3 residues: CAGSGEDTQYF. In DNA, the CDR3 is TGTGCCGGCTCAGGGGAAGATACGCAGTATTTT.

This chain joins TRBV5-4 and TRBJ2-5; D is unclear. Germline V gives CDR1 SGHNT, CDR2 YYREEE (reference sequence). CDR3 length: 13 amino acids. V was pared by 3 bases and J by 1 base, with 7 bases between. Written as DNA, the CDR3 is TGTGCCAGCAGCTCGGTGGTCCAAGAGACCCAGTACTTC. Amino acids: CASSSVVQETQYF. The complete variable domain, with remaining parts taken from reference TRBV5-4 and TRBJ2-5, reads ETGVTQSPTHLIKTRGQQVTLRCSSQSGHNTVSWYQQALGQGPQFIFQYYREEENGRGNFPPRFSGLQFPNYSSELNVNALELDDSALYLCASSSVVQETQYFGPGTRLLVL.

This clone was picked up a small number of times. V and J are TRBV19 and TRBJ1-1, with 8 bases fitting TRBD1. The CDR3 has 13 amino acids. Germline V gene data show CDR1 as LNHDA and CDR2 as SQIVND (reference sequence). The junction had 3 bases not matched to a gene; V was cut back by 6 bases and J by 3 bases. The CDR3 loop reads CASRVTGDTEAFF. CDR3 DNA sequence: TGTGCCAGTAGGGTGACAGGGGACACTGAAGCTTTCTTT. Variable domain in full (rest from reference TRBV19 and TRBJ1-1): DGGITQSPKYLFRKEGQNVTLSCEQNLNHDAMYWYRQDPGQGLRLIYYSQIVNDFQKGDIAEGYSVSREKKESFPLTVTSAQKNPTAFYLCASRVTGDTEAFFGQGTRLTVV.

This chain joins TRBV30 and TRBJ1-2, with a weak D call TRBD1 (5 bases). The CDR3 has 12 amino acids. Trimming shortened V by 4 bases and J by 7 bases, and 13 bases separated the two germline ends. Germline loops: CDR1 GTSNPN, CDR2 SVGIG (reference sequence). CDR3 sequence: CAWIRQFAGYTF. As DNA, the CDR3 is TGTGCCTGGATTAGACAGTTCGCTGGCTACACCTTC.

The rearrangement uses TRBV2 and TRBJ1-4; D ambiguous. Per the germline V gene, CDR1 is SNHLY and CDR2 is FYNNEI. Between the trimmed V and J ends, which lost 7 bases and 10 bases, there was a span of 13 bases. The CDR3 sequence is 12 residues long. This CDR3 reads CASTGNRGKLFF. The CDR3 DNA reads as TGTGCCAGCACGGGGAATCGCGGAAAACTGTTTTTT. Full variable domain (rest looked up from reference TRBV2 and TRBJ1-4): EPEVTQTPSHQVTQMGQEVILRCVPISNHLYFYWYRQILGQKVEFLVSFYNNEISEKSEIFDDQFSVERPDGSNFTLKIRSTKLEDSAMYFCASTGNRGKLFFGSGTQLSVL.

The rearrangement links TRBV30 to TRBJ1-5; D might be TRBD1 (6 bases). With 2 bases removed from V and 4 bases from J, the gap between germline ends came to 15 bases. The CDR3 totals 15 residues. Germline CDR1 and CDR2: GTSNPN and SVGIG (reference sequence). The CDR3 is CAWSNRAGVNQPQHF. CDR3 nucleotides: TGTGCCTGGAGTAACCGGGCAGGGGTTAATCAGCCCCAGCATTTT.

J is TRBJ1-2 and V is TRBV27; tentatively, D is TRBD1 (6 bases). Trimming pared 6 bases from V and 2 bases from J, leaving 19 bases between. Germline CDR1 reads MNHEY; CDR2 reads SMNVEV (reference sequence). This CDR3 has 16 amino acids. The CDR3 is CASSPVAGGRNYGYTF. The CDR3 DNA reads as TGTGCCAGCAGCCCCGTCGCGGGGGGCAGAAACTATGGCTACACCTTC.

This clone was recorded once. The gene calls are TRBV18 and TRBJ2-7; D may be TRBD1 (6 bases). Germline assignment: CDR1 KGHSH and CDR2 LQKENI. The CDR3 length is 14 residues. V lost 3 bases and J lost 3, with 12 bases in between. The CDR3 loop is CASSPRDIDYEQYF. As DNA, the CDR3 is TGTGCCAGCTCACCCCGGGACATAGACTACGAGCAGTACTTC.

This clone appeared a single time. The chain joins TRBV30 to TRBJ2-3; TRBD1 is a possible D gene (6 bases). The ends were cut back, 3 bases at V and 2 bases at J, with 12 bases in the middle. The CDR3 has 14 residues. Looked up from germline, CDR1 is GTSNPN and CDR2 is SVGIG (reference sequence). The CDR3 is CAWRQGRATDTQYF. The CDR3 DNA is TGTGCCTGGAGACAGGGCCGAGCCACAGATACGCAGTATTTT.

The rearrangement links TRBV18 to TRBJ2-7, with TRBD1 matching 8 bases. The V segment lost 5 bases and the J segment 3 bases; nucleotides outside the gene matches: 9. The CDR3 is 15 amino acids. Looked up from germline, CDR1 is KGHSH and CDR2 is LQKENI. The CDR3 DNA is TGTGCCAGCTCATCCTCAGGGGGCGACCTCTACGAGCAGTACTTC. Translated: CASSSSGGDLYEQYF. The full variable domain, with the rest looked up from reference TRBV18 and TRBJ2-7, is NAGVMQNPRHLVRRRGQEARLRCSPMKGHSHVYWYRQLPEEGLKFMVYLQKENIIDESGMPKERFSAEFPKEGPSILRIQQVVRGDSAAYFCASSSSGGDLYEQYFGPGTRLTVT.